Presented here are 8 T cell receptor beta chains from one specimen sequenced in a study of blood T cells in healthy people across ages. A J-beta primer mix and a sample-barcoded 5' primer were used in a second PCR of roughly 6 to 11 cycles. A single record per CDR3 protein comes from TCRdb applying MiXCR to the 5' RACE reads. The sample yields around 870,000 distinct CDR3 sequences, more than 25% seen once. Sequenced sample: blood. These receptors originate from a woman aged 80 or over in good health.

This clonotype showed up many times. The chain has TRBV6-6 and TRBJ1-2, with 10 bases aligning to TRBD1. The CDR3 is made up of 14 amino acids. With 2 bases clipped from V and 9 bases from J, the junction kept 6 bases outside the gene matches. Germline values: CDR1 MNHNY, CDR2 SVGAGI (reference sequence). The CDR3 reads CASSYTGTGASYTF. CDR3 sequence (DNA): TGTGCCAGCAGTTACACTGGGACAGGGGCGAGCTACACCTTC.

This clonotype has at least ten counts. This chain links TRBV4-3 with TRBJ2-5; D may match TRBD1 or TRBD2 (5 bases each). The CDR3 spans 14 residues. The germline gives CDR1 LGHNA, CDR2 YSLEER. V was shortened by 3 bases and J by 4 bases, with 12 bases between the two germline ends. This CDR3 reads CASSHNTGGETQYF. CDR3 coding DNA: TGCGCCAGCAGCCACAATACAGGAGGAGAGACCCAGTACTTC.

Details on this clonotype: One end of the junction fails to match germline, which may point to a read error. The chain combines TRBV12-3 or TRBV12-4 with TRBJ2-3, with D possibly matching TRBD1 (6 bases). CDR3 length equals 14 residues. The CDR3 loop is CASSLRGRTDAQYF. The CDR3, as DNA: TGTGCCAGCAGCCTTAGAGGAAGGACAGATGCGCAGTATTTT.

This clonotype was recorded at least ten times. The gene calls are TRBV7-2 and TRBJ2-5; D assignment may be TRBD1 or TRBD2 (5 bases each). Trimming took off 0 bases at V and 4 bases at J, with 15 bases between the two ends. The germline V gene encodes CDR1 SGHTA and CDR2 FQGNSA. This CDR3 region has 16 residues. CDR3 bases: TGTGCCAGCAGCTTAGCGACAGTTTGGGGGAGAGAGACCCAGTACTTC. Amino acids: CASSLATVWGRETQYF.

This clonotype occurred a few times. A much larger clone lies a single base off, so this may be a read error. The chain couples TRBV7-2 to TRBJ2-4; 7 bases match TRBD1. Germline CDR1 reads SGHTA; CDR2 reads FQGNSA. V was pared by 1 base and J by 3 bases, with 12 bases of the junction left unmatched. The CDR3 totals 18 residues. This chain's CDR3 is CASSLVALGPGGKNIQYF. CDR3 DNA sequence: TGTGCCAGCAGCTTAGTAGCACTAGGCCCAGGGGGCAAAAACATTCAGTACTTC.

The table lists this clonotype with many counts. One end of the junction is discordant with germline, which a read error may explain. The V and J genes are TRBV12-3 or TRBV12-4 and TRBJ1-1; no firm D call. The CDR3 consists of 11 residues. The CDR3 DNA reads as TGTGCCAGTAGTTTCCCCGGGATTGGTTTCTTT. This codes for CASSFPGIGFF.

This clonotype appeared many times. The genes are TRBV28 and TRBJ2-7, with D hard to call. Germline V lookup: CDR1 MDHEN, CDR2 SYDVKM. Trimming left V 7 bases short and J 5 bases short, with 9 bases between. This CDR3 is 11 amino acids long. The CDR3, as DNA: TGTGCCAGCACTAATCTCCACGAGCAGTACTTC. As protein: CASTNLHEQYF.

Worth noting for this clonotype: This may arise from a read error, as a much more abundant clone is one base away. The chain uses TRBV18 and TRBJ2-5, with unresolved D. The assigned J gene may be wrong: the sequence end matches TRBJ2-1 better. This CDR3 comprises 13 residues. Per germline, CDR1 KGHSH and CDR2 LQKENI. The CDR3: CASSPGIEETQFF. The CDR3 DNA follows: TGTGCCAGCTCACCAGGGATTGAAGAGACCCAGTTCTTC.